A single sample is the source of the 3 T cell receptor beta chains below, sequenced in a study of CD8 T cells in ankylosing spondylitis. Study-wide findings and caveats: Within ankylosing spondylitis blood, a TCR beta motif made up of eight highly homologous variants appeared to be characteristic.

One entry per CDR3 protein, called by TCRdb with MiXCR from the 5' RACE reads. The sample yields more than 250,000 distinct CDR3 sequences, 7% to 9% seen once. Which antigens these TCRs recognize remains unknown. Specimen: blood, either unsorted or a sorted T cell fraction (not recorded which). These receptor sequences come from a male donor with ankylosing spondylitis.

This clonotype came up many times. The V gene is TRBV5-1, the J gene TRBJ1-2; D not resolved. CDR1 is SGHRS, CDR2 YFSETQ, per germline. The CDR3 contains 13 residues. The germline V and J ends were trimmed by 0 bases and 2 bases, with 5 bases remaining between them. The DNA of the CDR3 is TGCGCCAGCAGCTTGGAGGGCAACTATGGCTACACCTTC. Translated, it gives CASSLEGNYGYTF. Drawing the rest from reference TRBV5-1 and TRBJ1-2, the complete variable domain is KAGVTQTPRYLIKTRGQQVTLSCSPISGHRSVSWYQQTPGQGLQFLFEYFSETQRNKGNFPGRFSGRQFSNSRSEMNVSTLELGDSALYLCASSLEGNYGYTFGSGTRLTVV.

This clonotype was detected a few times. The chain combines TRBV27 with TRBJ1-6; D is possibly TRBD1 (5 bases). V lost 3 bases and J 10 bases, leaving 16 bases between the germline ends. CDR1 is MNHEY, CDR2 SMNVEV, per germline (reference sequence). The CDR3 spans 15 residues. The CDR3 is CASSFRTRGGSPLHF. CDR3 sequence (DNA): TGTGCCAGCAGTTTCCGGACAAGGGGCGGCTCACCCCTCCACTTT.

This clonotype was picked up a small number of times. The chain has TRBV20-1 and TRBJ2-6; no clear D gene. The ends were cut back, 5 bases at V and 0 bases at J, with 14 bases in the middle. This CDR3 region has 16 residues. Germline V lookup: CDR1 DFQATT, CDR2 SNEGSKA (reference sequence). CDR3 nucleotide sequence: TGCAGTGCTCAACCCACGTGGGGCTCTGGGGCCAACGTCCTGACTTTC. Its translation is CSAQPTWGSGANVLTF.